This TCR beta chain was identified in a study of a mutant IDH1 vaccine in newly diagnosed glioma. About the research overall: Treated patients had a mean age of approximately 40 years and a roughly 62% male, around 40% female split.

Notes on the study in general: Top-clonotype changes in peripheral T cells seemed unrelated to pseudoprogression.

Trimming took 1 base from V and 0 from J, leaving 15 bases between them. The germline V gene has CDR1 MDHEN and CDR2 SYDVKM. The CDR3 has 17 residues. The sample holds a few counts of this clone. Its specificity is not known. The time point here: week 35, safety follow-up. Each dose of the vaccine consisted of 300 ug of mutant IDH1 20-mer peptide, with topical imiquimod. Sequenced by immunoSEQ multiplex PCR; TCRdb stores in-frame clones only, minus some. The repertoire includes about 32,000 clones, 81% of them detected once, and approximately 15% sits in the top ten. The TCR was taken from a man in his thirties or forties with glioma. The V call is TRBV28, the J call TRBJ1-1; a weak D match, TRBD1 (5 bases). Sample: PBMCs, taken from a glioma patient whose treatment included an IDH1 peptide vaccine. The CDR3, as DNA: TGTGCCAGCAGTTTATCTGACAGTGACTTGATGAACACTGAAGCTTTCTTT. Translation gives CASSLSDSDLMNTEAFF.